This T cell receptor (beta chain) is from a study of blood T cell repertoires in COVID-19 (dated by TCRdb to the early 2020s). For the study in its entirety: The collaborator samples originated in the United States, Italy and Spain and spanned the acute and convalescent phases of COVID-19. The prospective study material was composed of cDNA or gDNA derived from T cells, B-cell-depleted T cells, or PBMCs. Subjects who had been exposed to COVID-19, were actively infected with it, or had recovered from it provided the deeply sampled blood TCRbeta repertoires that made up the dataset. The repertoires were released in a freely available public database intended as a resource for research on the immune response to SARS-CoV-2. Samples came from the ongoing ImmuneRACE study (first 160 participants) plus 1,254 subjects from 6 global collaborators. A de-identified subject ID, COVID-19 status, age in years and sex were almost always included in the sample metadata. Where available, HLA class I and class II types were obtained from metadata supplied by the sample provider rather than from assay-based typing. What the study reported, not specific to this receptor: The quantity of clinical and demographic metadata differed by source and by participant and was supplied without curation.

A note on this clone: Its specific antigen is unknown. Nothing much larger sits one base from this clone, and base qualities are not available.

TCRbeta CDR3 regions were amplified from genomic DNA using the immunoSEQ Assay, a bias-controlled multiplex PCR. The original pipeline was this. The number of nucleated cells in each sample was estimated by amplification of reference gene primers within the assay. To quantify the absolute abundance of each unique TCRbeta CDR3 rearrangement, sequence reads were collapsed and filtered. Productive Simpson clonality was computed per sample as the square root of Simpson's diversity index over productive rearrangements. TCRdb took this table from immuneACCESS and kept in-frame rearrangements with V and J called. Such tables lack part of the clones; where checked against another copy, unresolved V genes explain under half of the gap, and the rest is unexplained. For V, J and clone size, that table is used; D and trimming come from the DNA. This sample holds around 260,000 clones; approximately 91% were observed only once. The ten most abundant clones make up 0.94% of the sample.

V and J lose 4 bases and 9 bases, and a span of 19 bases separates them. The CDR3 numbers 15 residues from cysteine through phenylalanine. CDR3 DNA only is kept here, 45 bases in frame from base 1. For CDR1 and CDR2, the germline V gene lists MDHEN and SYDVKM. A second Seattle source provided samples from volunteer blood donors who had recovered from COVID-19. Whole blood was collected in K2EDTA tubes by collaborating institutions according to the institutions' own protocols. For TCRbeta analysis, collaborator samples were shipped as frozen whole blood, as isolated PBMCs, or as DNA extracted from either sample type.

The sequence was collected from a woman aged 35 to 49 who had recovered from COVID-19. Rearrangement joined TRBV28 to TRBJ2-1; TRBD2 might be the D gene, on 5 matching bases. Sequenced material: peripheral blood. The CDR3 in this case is CASSSLRLASFEQFF. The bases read TGTGCCAGCAGTTCCCTCCGGCTAGCATCATTTGAGCAGTTCTTC.